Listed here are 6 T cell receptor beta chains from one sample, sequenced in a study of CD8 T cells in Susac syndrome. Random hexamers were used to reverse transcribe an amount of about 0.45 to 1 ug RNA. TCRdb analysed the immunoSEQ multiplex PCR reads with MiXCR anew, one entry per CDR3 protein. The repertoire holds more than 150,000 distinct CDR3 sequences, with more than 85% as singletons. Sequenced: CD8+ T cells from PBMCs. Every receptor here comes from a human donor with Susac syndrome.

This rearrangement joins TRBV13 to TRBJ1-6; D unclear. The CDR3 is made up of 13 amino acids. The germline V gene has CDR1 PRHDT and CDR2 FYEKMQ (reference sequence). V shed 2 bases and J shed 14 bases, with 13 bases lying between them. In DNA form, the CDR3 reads TGTGCCAGCAGCTTAAGACGGCTTCAGGCCCTCCACTTT. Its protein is CASSLRRLQALHF. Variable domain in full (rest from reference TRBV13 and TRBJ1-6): AAGVIQSPRHLIKEKRETATLKCYPIPRHDTVYWYQQGPGQDPQFLISFYEKMQSDKGSIPDRFSAQQFSDYHSELNMSSLELGDSALYFCASSLRRLQALHFGNGTRLTVT.

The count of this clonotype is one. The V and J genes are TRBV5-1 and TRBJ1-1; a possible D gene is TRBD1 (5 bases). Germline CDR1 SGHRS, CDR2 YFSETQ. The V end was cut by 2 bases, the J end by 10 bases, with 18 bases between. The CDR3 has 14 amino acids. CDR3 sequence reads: CASSFEKWDLGAFF. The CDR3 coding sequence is TGCGCCAGCAGCTTCGAAAAGTGGGACTTAGGAGCTTTCTTT.

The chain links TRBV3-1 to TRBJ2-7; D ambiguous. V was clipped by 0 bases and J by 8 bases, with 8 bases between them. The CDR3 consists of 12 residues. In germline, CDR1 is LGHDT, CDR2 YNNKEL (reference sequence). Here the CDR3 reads CASSQEDDQQYF. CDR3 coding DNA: TGTGCCAGCAGCCAAGAGGACGACCAGCAGTACTTC.

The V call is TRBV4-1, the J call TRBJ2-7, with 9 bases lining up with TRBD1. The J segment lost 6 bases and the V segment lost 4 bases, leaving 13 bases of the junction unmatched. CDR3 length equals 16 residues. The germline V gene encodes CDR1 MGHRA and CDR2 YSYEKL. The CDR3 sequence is CASSPYTRTGVGEQYF. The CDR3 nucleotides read TGCGCCAGCAGCCCTTACACCAGGACAGGGGTAGGCGAGCAGTACTTC.

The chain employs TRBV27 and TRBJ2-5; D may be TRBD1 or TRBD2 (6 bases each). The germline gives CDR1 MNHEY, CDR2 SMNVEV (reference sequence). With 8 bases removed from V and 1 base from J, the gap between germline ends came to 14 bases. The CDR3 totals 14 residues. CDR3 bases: TGTGCCAGCGCCCTAAGGGGGGCCCAAGAGACCCAGTACTTC. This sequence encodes CASALRGAQETQYF.

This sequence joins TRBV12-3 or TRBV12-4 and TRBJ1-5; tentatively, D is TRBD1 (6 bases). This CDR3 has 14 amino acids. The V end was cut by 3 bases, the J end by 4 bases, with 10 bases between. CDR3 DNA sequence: TGTGCCAGCAGTTTTGGGGGCAGAAATCAGCCCCAGCATTTT. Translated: CASSFGGRNQPQHF.